These T cell receptor beta chains were read from a single sample in a study of identical twins. MiXCR, applied by TCRdb to the 5' RACE reads, yields one record per CDR3 protein. The top ten clones hold over 0.25% of a sample with around 1.7 million distinct CDR3 sequences, about 32% of them seen once. Source material: cord blood. Receptors were obtained from a newborn girl in good health. CDR3s include the opening cysteine and the closing phenylalanine or tryptophan. A D gene is named only where the DNA matches it firmly. A clone size is listed for some rows: how often the clone was seen (once, few, many), or a class if it is expanded.

clone_size,v_call,j_call,d_call,cdr3_nt,cdr3_aa
.,TRBV11-2,TRBJ2-7,TRBD1,TGTGCCAGCAGCTTTAGGACAGGGGCATACAATGAGCAGTACTTC,CASSFRTGAYNEQYF
few,TRBV20-1,TRBJ2-7,.,TGCAGTGCTAGGCCGGGACGGTCCTCCTACGAGCAGTACTTC,CSARPGRSSYEQYF
.,TRBV6-1,TRBJ1-6,TRBD1,TGTGCCAGCAGTGGGACAGGGGGAATTTCACCCCTCCACTTT,CASSGTGGISPLHF
.,TRBV14,TRBJ2-7,.,TGTGCCACCCCATGGGTGCGGGGAAACTCCTACGAGCAGTACTTC,CATPWVRGNSYEQYF
many,TRBV14,TRBJ2-5,.,TGTGCCAGCAGCCAAGAATTTGGAGAGACCCAGTACTTC,CASSQEFGETQYF
.,TRBV6-5,TRBJ2-1,.,TGTGCCAGCAGTTACGGGCAGGGGTCACACAATGAGCAGTTCTTC,CASSYGQGSHNEQFF
.,TRBV12-3/TRBV12-4,TRBJ1-5,TRBD1,TGTGCCAGCAGTTTGGGGACAGGGGCCGCACCGACCCAGCATTTT,CASSLGTGAAPTQHF
.,TRBV5-1,TRBJ2-1,.,TGCGCCACCTCAAGTCCCTCTTACAATGAGCAGTTCTTC,CATSSPSYNEQFF
few,TRBV5-1,TRBJ1-6,.,TGCGCCAGCAGCTTGGAGGCCGATAATTCACCCCTCCACTTT,CASSLEADNSPLHF
few,TRBV4-1,TRBJ2-7,.,TGCGCCAGCAGCCAAGGCCCTAGCGTCTCCTACAATGAGCAGTACTTC,CASSQGPSVSYNEQYF
.,TRBV7-9,TRBJ1-4,TRBD1,TGTGCCAGCAGCTTATTGGGGGACAGAATTGAAAAACTGTTTTTT,CASSLLGDRIEKLFF
.,TRBV20-1,TRBJ2-2,.,TGCAGTGCTAGACAAATAGTTGGCCCCACCGGGGAGCTGTTTTTT,CSARQIVGPTGELFF
few,TRBV5-1,TRBJ2-3,TRBD2,TGCGCCAGCAGCTGGGGACTAGCGGAGACAGCAGATACGCAGTATTTT,CASSWGLAETADTQYF
few,TRBV28,TRBJ1-2,.,TGTGCCAGCAGTTCAGGGGATCGTGGCTACACCTTC,CASSSGDRGYTF
.,TRBV5-1,TRBJ1-1,.,TGCGCCAGCAGCCTACAGGCGGCGAACACTGAAGCTTTCTTT,CASSLQAANTEAFF
few,TRBV11-2,TRBJ1-2,.,TGTGCCAGCAGCTCGACGGCCGACTATGGCTACACCTTC,CASSSTADYGYTF
.,TRBV7-2,TRBJ2-1,TRBD2,TGTGCCAGCAGCTTAGTGGTCACTAGCGCCAATGAGCAGTTCTTC,CASSLVVTSANEQFF
.,TRBV28,TRBJ2-3,TRBD1,TGTGCCAGCAGATCCGGACAGGGGAGCACAGATACGCAGTATTTT,CASRSGQGSTDTQYF
.,TRBV27,TRBJ2-7,.,TGTGCCAGCAGTCTGACAGGGGAGGGCGAGCAGTACTTC,CASSLTGEGEQYF
few,TRBV20-1,TRBJ1-1,.,TGCAGTGCTAGTCGGGGGGGCCTTATGAACACTGAAGCTTTCTTT,CSASRGGLMNTEAFF
few,TRBV10-3,TRBJ1-6,TRBD1,TGTGCCATCAGTTTGGACAGGGGGAATTCACCCCTCCACTTT,CAISLDRGNSPLHF
.,TRBV11-2,TRBJ2-3,.,TGTGCCAGCAGGCCTCGGGACTCCCCTAGCACAGATACGCAGTATTTT,CASRPRDSPSTDTQYF
.,TRBV12-3/TRBV12-4,TRBJ2-7,TRBD2,TGTGCCAGCAGTTCGAGCGGGGTCAATGAGCAGTACTTC,CASSSSGVNEQYF
.,TRBV10-1,TRBJ2-7,TRBD1,TGCGCCAGCAGTGCCCTCGAGACCGGGACAGGGAAATACGAGCAGTACTTC,CASSALETGTGKYEQYF
few,TRBV5-1,TRBJ2-7,.,TGCGCCAGCAGCTGGACCTTTTATCGGTCAAGCTCCTACGAGCAGTACTTC,CASSWTFYRSSSYEQYF
.,TRBV12-3/TRBV12-4,TRBJ1-2,.,TGTGCCAGCAGCGCAGGGTCCTCGGGTGGCTACACCTTC,CASSAGSSGGYTF
few,TRBV2,TRBJ1-4,.,TGTGCCAGCAGTGACCAGGGTACCGCAGGCGGCGATGAAAAACTGTTTTTT,CASSDQGTAGGDEKLFF
few,TRBV9,TRBJ2-5,TRBD2,TGTGCCAGCAGCGTAGATCAGCGGGGGGGCCAAGAGACCCAGTACTTC,CASSVDQRGGQETQYF
.,TRBV12-3/TRBV12-4,TRBJ2-3,.,TGTGCCAGCAGTTTTGGAGGGAGAATTGCAGATGTGGAATATTTT,CASSFGGRIADVEYF
few,TRBV3-1,TRBJ2-4,.,TGTGCCAGCAGCCAGCTGGGGGGGGCAGCCAAAAACATTCAGTACTTC,CASSQLGGAAKNIQYF
.,TRBV20-1,TRBJ1-6,TRBD1,TGCAGTGCTAGACGACGTATTCTCAGACAGGGGCTAAATTCACCCCTCCACTTT,CSARRRILRQGLNSPLHF
.,TRBV2,TRBJ1-5,.,TGTGCCAGCAGTTTAAGGGGGGGCGCGAATAGCAATCAGCCCCAGCATTTT,CASSLRGGANSNQPQHF
.,TRBV30,TRBJ2-3,.,TGTGCCTGGAGTGTAAAGGGGGGAGGCACAGATACGCAGTATTTT,CAWSVKGGGTDTQYF
few,TRBV4-1,TRBJ1-1,.,TGCGCCAGCAGCCAAGTACCTCAGGGAGGGAACACTGAAGCTTTCTTT,CASSQVPQGGNTEAFF
.,TRBV6-1,TRBJ2-3,TRBD2,TGTGCCAGCAGTGAACCTAGCGGGAGGGCAGATACGCAGTATTTT,CASSEPSGRADTQYF
.,TRBV5-1,TRBJ2-1,.,TGCGCCAGCAGCTTGGACGGAGCAGGTGAGCAGTTCTTC,CASSLDGAGEQFF
few,TRBV4-2,TRBJ2-5,.,TGTGCCAGCAGCCAAAGGCCGGAAGAGACCCAGGACTTC,CASSQRPEETQDF
few,TRBV4-1,TRBJ1-2,.,TGCGCCAGCAGCCAAGGCGGGTGGAAAGCTAACTATGGCTACACCTTC,CASSQGGWKANYGYTF
.,TRBV27,TRBJ2-3,TRBD2,TGTGCCAGCAGGACTAGCGGGATAGGAAACACAGATACGCAGTATTTT,CASRTSGIGNTDTQYF
many,TRBV29-1,TRBJ2-7,.,TGCAGCGTGGGGGACGGCTACGAGCAGTACTTC,CSVGDGYEQYF
.,TRBV28,TRBJ1-2,TRBD1,TGTGCCAGCAGTCCCAGACAGGGGAGGGGACCCTATGGCTACACCTTC,CASSPRQGRGPYGYTF
few,TRBV2,TRBJ2-2,.,TGTGCCAGCCTTTCCACCGGGGAGCTGTTTTTT,CASLSTGELFF
few,TRBV19,TRBJ1-2,TRBD1,TGTGCCAGTAGTTCCGACAGGGTGGGAGTCGGCTACACCTTC,CASSSDRVGVGYTF
few,TRBV7-9,TRBJ2-3,.,TGTGCCACCACGCCAGATACGCAGTATTTT,CATTPDTQYF
.,TRBV19,TRBJ2-2,.,TGTGCCAGTAGTATCAGATCCGGTGGCACCGGGGAGCTGTTTTTT,CASSIRSGGTGELFF
few,TRBV2,TRBJ2-4,TRBD1,TGTGCCAGCAGTGACAGGGGGCGGAAAAACATTCAGTACTTC,CASSDRGRKNIQYF
.,TRBV5-5,TRBJ1-1,.,TGTGCCAGCAGCTTATATGGGACATCTGAAGCTTTCTTT,CASSLYGTSEAFF
.,TRBV6-6,TRBJ2-2,.,TGTGCCAGCGGCTTACGGGGTCCCACCGGGGAGCTGTTTTTT,CASGLRGPTGELFF
.,TRBV12-3/TRBV12-4,TRBJ2-3,.,TGTGCCAGCAGGTACCGGACAGCTCCTAGCACAGATACGGAGTATTTT,CASRYRTAPSTDTEYF
many,TRBV9,TRBJ2-3,.,TGTGCCAGCAGCGTAGCCAGCGTTTCCACAGATACGCAGTATTTT,CASSVASVSTDTQYF
.,TRBV20-1,TRBJ1-5,.,TGCAGTGCTAGTACACTTGGCAATCAGCCCCAGCATTTT,CSASTLGNQPQHF
few,TRBV4-2,TRBJ2-7,.,TGTGCCAGCAGCCAAGATAGGCCTCCCTCCTACGAGCAGTACTTC,CASSQDRPPSYEQYF